This is a list of T cell receptor beta chains from one sample in a study of blood T cell repertoires in COVID-19. Measured with immunoSEQ multiplex PCR; TCRdb has only the in-frame clones, and not every one. The profile covers about 160,000 clones, with roughly 80% appearing a single time and roughly 7.5% taken by the ten largest. The sample was peripheral blood. The receptors originated from a man aged 55 to 70 with acute or convalescent COVID-19. CDR3s include the opening cysteine and the closing phenylalanine or tryptophan. A D gene is named only where the DNA matches it firmly. Where a row states a size, it is once, few, many or the class of an expanded clone; other rows omit it.

V gene	clone size	J gene	D gene	CDR3 protein	CDR3 DNA
TRBV5-1	.	TRBJ1-2	TRBD1	CASSLEYAGTAKNYGYTF	TGCGCCAGCAGCTTGGAATACGCCGGGACAGCGAAGAACTATGGCTACACCTTC
TRBV9	.	TRBJ2-3	.	CASSPVGGTDTQYF	TGTGCCAGCAGCCCCGTGGGAGGAACAGATACGCAGTATTTT
TRBV28	few	TRBJ2-7	.	CASSFRGSHYEQYF	TGTGCCAGCAGTTTTAGGGGGAGTCACTACGAGCAGTACTTC
TRBV9	.	TRBJ2-1	TRBD2	CASSGSGGVYNEQFF	TGTGCCAGCAGCGGTAGCGGGGGGGTTTACAATGAGCAGTTCTTC
TRBV6-5	.	TRBJ2-3	.	CASLDRNTDTQYF	TGTGCCAGCTTAGATAGAAACACAGATACGCAGTATTTT
TRBV30	.	TRBJ2-7	TRBD1	CAWTSGQWGEQYF	TGTGCCTGGACCTCGGGACAGTGGGGCGAGCAGTACTTC
TRBV5-1	.	TRBJ1-6	.	CASSYGTHNSPLHF	TGCGCCAGCAGCTACGGGACACATAATTCACCCCTCCACTTT
TRBV24-1	.	TRBJ2-7	.	CATSLDFRGEQYF	TGTGCCACCAGTCTCGACTTCCGGGGCGAGCAGTACTTC
TRBV10-3	.	TRBJ1-2	.	CAISESGRVGYGYTF	TGTGCCATCAGTGAGTCCGGCAGGGTAGGCTATGGCTACACCTTC
TRBV4-1	.	TRBJ1-2	.	CASSDGSSDYGYTF	TGCGCCAGCAGCGATGGCAGTTCCGACTATGGCTACACCTTC
TRBV19	.	TRBJ1-5	TRBD1	CASSIVGTGNNQPQHF	TGTGCCAGTAGTATAGTCGGGACAGGGAACAATCAGCCCCAGCATTTT
TRBV6-5	.	TRBJ1-2	.	CASSRTGNYGYTF	TGTGCCAGCAGTCGAACAGGGAACTATGGCTACACCTTC
TRBV7-8	.	TRBJ1-6	TRBD1	CASSIDRVMISPLHF	TGTGCCAGCAGCATTGACAGGGTAATGATTTCACCCCTCCACTTT
TRBV5-1	.	TRBJ2-6	.	CASNPGTGANVLTF	TGCGCCAGTAATCCAGGAACCGGGGCCAACGTCCTGACTTTC
TRBV6-5	once	TRBJ1-5	TRBD1	CASRTGVDQPQHF	TGTGCCAGCCGCACAGGGGTCGATCAGCCCCAGCATTTT
TRBV30	.	TRBJ2-7	.	CAWSAQAYEQYF	TGTGCCTGGAGTGCCCAGGCCTACGAGCAGTACTTC
TRBV4-1	once	TRBJ1-1	.	CASSQDMNTEAFF	TGCGCCAGCAGCCAAGACATGAACACTGAAGCTTTCTTT
TRBV29-1	.	TRBJ1-1	.	CSVASGVTNMNTEAFF	TGCAGCGTTGCGTCAGGGGTCACCAACATGAACACTGAAGCTTTCTTT
TRBV7-9	.	TRBJ2-3	.	CASSLGALTDTQYF	TGTGCCAGCAGCTTAGGGGCCCTCACAGATACGCAGTATTTT
TRBV6-5	.	TRBJ2-3	.	CASSYGGSADTQYF	TGTGCCAGCAGTTACGGTGGGAGCGCAGATACGCAGTATTTT
TRBV10-3	.	TRBJ2-5	.	CAISGDGGPQYF	TGTGCCATCAGTGGGGACGGGGGGCCCCAGTACTTC
TRBV18	.	TRBJ1-2	.	CASSPPAIRVYGYTF	TGTGCCAGCTCACCCCCCGCTATCCGGGTGTATGGCTACACCTTC
TRBV5-4	.	TRBJ2-7	TRBD1	CASSWGTGITYEQYF	TGTGCCAGCAGCTGGGGGACAGGGATCACCTACGAGCAGTACTTC
TRBV19	.	TRBJ1-5	.	CASSIDLGGAGRGNQPQHF	TGTGCCAGTAGTATAGATCTAGGTGGGGCAGGTCGCGGCAATCAGCCCCAGCATTTT
TRBV19	.	TRBJ1-5	.	CASSRGLDQPQHF	TGTGCCAGTAGCCGGGGACTGGATCAGCCCCAGCATTTT
TRBV25-1	.	TRBJ2-5	TRBD1	CASRSDRGRFETQYF	TGTGCCAGCAGGTCGGACAGGGGGCGGTTTGAGACCCAGTACTTC
TRBV18	.	TRBJ2-5	.	CASSPPSQETQYF	TGTGCCAGCTCACCACCCAGCCAAGAGACCCAGTACTTC
TRBV29-1	once	TRBJ2-7	TRBD1	CSVEERQTGFYEQYF	TGCAGCGTTGAAGAACGCCAGACAGGGTTCTACGAGCAGTACTTC
TRBV27	few	TRBJ2-7	.	CASSFGPSYEQYF	TGTGCCAGCAGTTTTGGCCCCAGCTACGAGCAGTACTTC
TRBV4-1	many	TRBJ2-1	.	CASSQDGLTNEQFF	TGCGCCAGCAGCCAAGATGGACTAACTAATGAGCAGTTCTTC